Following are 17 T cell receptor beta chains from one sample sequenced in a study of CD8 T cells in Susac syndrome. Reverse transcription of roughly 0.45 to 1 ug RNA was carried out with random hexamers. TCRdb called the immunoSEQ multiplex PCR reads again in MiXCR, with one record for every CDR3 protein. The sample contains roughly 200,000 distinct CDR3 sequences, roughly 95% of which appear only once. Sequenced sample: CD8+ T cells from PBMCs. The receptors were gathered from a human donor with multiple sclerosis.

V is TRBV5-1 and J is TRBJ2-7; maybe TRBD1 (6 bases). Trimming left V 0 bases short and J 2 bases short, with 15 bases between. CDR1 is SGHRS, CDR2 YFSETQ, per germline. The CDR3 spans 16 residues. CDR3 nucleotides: TGCGCCAGCAGCTTGGCCCTGGATGGGACAACCTACGAGCAGTACTTC. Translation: CASSLALDGTTYEQYF.

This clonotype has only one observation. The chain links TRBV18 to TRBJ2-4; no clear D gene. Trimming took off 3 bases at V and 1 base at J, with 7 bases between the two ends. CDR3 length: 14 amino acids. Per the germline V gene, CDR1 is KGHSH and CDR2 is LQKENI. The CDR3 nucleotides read TGTGCCAGCTCACCGTTGGGTGCCAAAAACATTCAGTACTTC. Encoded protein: CASSPLGAKNIQYF.

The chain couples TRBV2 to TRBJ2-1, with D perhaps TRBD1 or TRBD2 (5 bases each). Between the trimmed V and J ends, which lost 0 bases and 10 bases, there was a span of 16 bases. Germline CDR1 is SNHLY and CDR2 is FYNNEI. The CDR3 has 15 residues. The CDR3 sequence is CASSEALWDDQEQFF. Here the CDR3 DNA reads TGTGCCAGCAGTGAAGCGCTTTGGGACGATCAAGAGCAGTTCTTC.

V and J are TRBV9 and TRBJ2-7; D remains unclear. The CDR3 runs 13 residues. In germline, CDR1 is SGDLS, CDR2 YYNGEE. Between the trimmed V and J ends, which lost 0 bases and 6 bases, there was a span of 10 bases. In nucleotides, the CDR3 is TGTGCCAGCAGCGTAGGAATAGTAGGCGAGCAGTACTTC. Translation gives CASSVGIVGEQYF.

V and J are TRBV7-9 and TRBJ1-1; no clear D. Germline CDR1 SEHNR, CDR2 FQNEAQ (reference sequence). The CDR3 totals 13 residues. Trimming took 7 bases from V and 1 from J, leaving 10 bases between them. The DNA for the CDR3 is TGTGCCAGCAACCCGCAGACGAACACTGAAGCTTTCTTT. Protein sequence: CASNPQTNTEAFF.

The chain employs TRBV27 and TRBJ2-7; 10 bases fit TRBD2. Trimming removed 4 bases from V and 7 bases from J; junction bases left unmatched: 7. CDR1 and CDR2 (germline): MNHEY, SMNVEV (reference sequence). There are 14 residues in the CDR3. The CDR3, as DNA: TGTGCCAGCAGTTCCAGCGGGAGGGCCGGAGAGCAGTACTTC. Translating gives CASSSSGRAGEQYF.

DNA of the CDR3: TGTGCCAGTAGTATTGTCGAGGTTGGTATGGGCTACGAGCAGTACTTC. Protein: CASSIVEVGMGYEQYF. The chain carries TRBV19 and TRBJ2-7; D gene unclear. The CDR3 totals 16 residues. Germline V gives CDR1 LNHDA, CDR2 SQIVND (reference sequence). V lost 3 bases to trimming and J lost 3 bases, with 18 bases between them. Filled out from reference TRBV19 and TRBJ2-7, the complete variable domain reads DGGITQSPKYLFRKEGQNVTLSCEQNLNHDAMYWYRQDPGQGLRLIYYSQIVNDFQKGDIAEGYSVSREKKESFPLTVTSAQKNPTAFYLCASSIVEVGMGYEQYFGPGTRLTVT.

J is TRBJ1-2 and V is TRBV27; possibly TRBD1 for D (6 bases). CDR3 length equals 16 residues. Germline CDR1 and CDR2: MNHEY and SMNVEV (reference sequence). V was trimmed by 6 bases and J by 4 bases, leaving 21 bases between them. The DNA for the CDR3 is TGTGCCAGCAGGTCCAACAGGGACCACCTAACCTATGGCTACACCTTC. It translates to CASRSNRDHLTYGYTF.

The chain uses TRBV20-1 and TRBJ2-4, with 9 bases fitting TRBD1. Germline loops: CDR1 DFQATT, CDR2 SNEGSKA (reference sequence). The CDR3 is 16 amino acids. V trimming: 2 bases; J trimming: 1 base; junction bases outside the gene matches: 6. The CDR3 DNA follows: TGCAGTGCTAGACACAGGGGGCGATGGGCCAAAAACATTCAGTACTTC. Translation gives CSARHRGRWAKNIQYF.

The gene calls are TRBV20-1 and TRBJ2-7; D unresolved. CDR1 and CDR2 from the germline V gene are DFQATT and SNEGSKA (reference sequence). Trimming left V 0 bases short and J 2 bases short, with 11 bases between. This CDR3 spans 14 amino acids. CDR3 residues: CSARDTGATYEQYF. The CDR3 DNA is TGCAGTGCTAGAGATACGGGCGCCACCTACGAGCAGTACTTC.

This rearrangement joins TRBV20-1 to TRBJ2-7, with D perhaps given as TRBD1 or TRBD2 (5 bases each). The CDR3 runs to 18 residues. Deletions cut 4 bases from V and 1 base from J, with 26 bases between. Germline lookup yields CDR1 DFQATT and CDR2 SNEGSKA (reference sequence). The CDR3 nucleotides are TGCAGTGCTAAAGAGGCCGGGACGGCGCATCTTCCTTCCTACGAGCAGTACTTC. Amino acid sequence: CSAKEAGTAHLPSYEQYF.

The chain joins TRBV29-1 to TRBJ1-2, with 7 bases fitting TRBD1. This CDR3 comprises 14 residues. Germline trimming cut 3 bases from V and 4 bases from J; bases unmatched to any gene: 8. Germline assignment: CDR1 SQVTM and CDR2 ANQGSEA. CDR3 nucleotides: TGCAGCGTTGATCGGCACAGGGGCTCCTATGGCTACACCTTC. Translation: CSVDRHRGSYGYTF.

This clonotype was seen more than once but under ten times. The CDR3 protein is CASSRGQGYEQYF. The CDR3 DNA is TGTGCCAGCAGCCGCGGACAGGGCTACGAGCAGTACTTC. The chain combines TRBV27 with TRBJ2-7; 8 nucleotides agree with TRBD1. The ends lost 6 bases at V and 3 bases at J; junction bases unmatched: 4. Germline CDR1 MNHEY, CDR2 SMNVEV (reference sequence). The CDR3 is made up of 13 amino acids.

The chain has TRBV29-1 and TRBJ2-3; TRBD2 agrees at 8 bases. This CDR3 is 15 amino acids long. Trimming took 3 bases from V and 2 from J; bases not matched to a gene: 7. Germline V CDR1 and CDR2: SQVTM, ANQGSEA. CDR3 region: CSVETGGPSTDTQYF. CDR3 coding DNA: TGCAGCGTTGAGACGGGAGGGCCTTCCACAGATACGCAGTATTTT.

The CDR3 DNA is TGCAGCGTTGAAGGAAGGGATAAGGGTTACAATGAGCAGTTCTTC. It specifies CSVEGRDKGYNEQFF. The chain is built from TRBV29-1 and TRBJ2-1; unclear D gene. Trimming left V 1 base short and J 4 bases short, with 14 bases between. Germline values: CDR1 SQVTM, CDR2 ANQGSEA. The CDR3 has 15 amino acids.

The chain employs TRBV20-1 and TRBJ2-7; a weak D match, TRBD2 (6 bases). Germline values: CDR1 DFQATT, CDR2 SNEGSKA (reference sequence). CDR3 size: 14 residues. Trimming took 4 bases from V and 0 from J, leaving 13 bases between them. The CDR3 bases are TGCAGTGCTATTCCTAGCGCCCGCTCCTACGAGCAGTACTTC. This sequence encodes CSAIPSARSYEQYF.

As DNA, the CDR3 is TGTGCCAGCAGCCCGATAATTCCAGGGGCCTCCTACAATGAGCAGTTCTTC. It encodes CASSPIIPGASYNEQFF. The chain couples TRBV7-9 to TRBJ2-1; TRBD1 is a possible D gene (6 bases). CDR3 length: 17 residues. Germline V lookup: CDR1 SEHNR, CDR2 FQNEAQ (reference sequence). The V gene lost 5 bases and the J gene lost 0 bases, with 17 bases spanning the gap.